Listed here are 19 T cell receptor beta chains from one sample, sequenced in a study of post-analysis software for immune sequencing data. Study-level findings and limits: When patients were compared with controls, about five TRBV segments were more frequent, TRBV5-6, TRBV5-1 and TRBV20-1 among them.

Unique molecular identifiers were carried by the TCR beta cDNA libraries. TCRdb passed the PCR reads through MiXCR, listing each CDR3 protein once. The sample comprises over 300,000 distinct CDR3 sequences, less than 40% of which are singletons, and over 10% rests with the top ten. No cognate antigen is known for these TCRs. Sample: blood. These receptors all come from a girl aged 10-17 years with multiple sclerosis.

V gene TRBV18 combines with J gene TRBJ1-2; no firm D call. V was shortened by 3 bases and J by 3 bases, with 8 bases between the two germline ends. This CDR3 contains 13 residues. In germline, CDR1 is KGHSH, CDR2 LQKENI. CDR3: CASSPQDYYGYTF. The DNA of the CDR3 is TGTGCCAGCTCACCTCAAGATTACTATGGCTACACCTTC.

This chain joins TRBV20-1 and TRBJ2-7, with 10 nucleotides matching TRBD2. Germline CDR1 reads DFQATT; CDR2 reads SNEGSKA (reference sequence). J lost 7 bases, V lost 6 bases, and 9 bases had no gene match. The CDR3 sequence is 13 residues long. The CDR3 sequence: CSALRTSGGEQYF. In DNA form, the CDR3 reads TGCAGTGCCCTGCGGACTAGCGGCGGGGAGCAGTACTTC.

CDR3 in amino acids: CASTERTDRGHGYTF. The CDR3 coding sequence is TGTGCCAGCACCGAACGCACAGACAGGGGGCATGGCTACACCTTC. The chain joins TRBV12-3 or TRBV12-4 to TRBJ1-2; 10 nucleotides line up with TRBD1. J lost 6 bases, V lost 7 bases, and 11 bases had no gene match. CDR3 size: 15 residues.

On this clonotype: An end of the junction does not agree with germline; a read error may underlie this. J is TRBJ2-5 and V is TRBV12-3 or TRBV12-4; a weak D match, TRBD2 (5 bases). The CDR3 sequence is 14 residues long. Here the CDR3 DNA reads TGTGCCGGCAGCCCAGAGGGTTTTCAAGAGACCCAGTACTTC. This translates into CAGSPEGFQETQYF.

V and J are TRBV4-2 and TRBJ2-1; D perhaps matches TRBD2 (6 bases). The CDR3 is 13 residues long. Germline V gene lookup returns CDR1 LGHNA and CDR2 YNFKEQ. Trimming pared 0 bases from V and 8 bases from J, leaving 8 bases between. CDR3 bases: TGTGCCAGCAGCCAAGAGGGCGGGGATGAGCAGTTCTTC. It is translated as CASSQEGGDEQFF.

The chain has TRBV12-3 or TRBV12-4 and TRBJ2-5; the D is unclear. V was clipped by 3 bases and J by 5 bases, with 10 bases between them. The CDR3 contains 13 residues. In nucleotides, the CDR3 is TGTGCCAGCAGTTTCGCGGTACCGGAGACCCAGTACTTC. It encodes CASSFAVPETQYF.

This clonotype was observed at least ten times. The chain combines TRBV20-1 with TRBJ2-1; 7 bases map to TRBD1. The germline V gene has CDR1 DFQATT and CDR2 SNEGSKA (reference sequence). With V trimmed by 2 bases and J by 0 bases, 4 bases remained unmatched. The CDR3 runs 15 residues. DNA of the CDR3: TGCAGTGCTAGAAAGGGACAGAGCTCCTACAATGAGCAGTTCTTC. Translation gives CSARKGQSSYNEQFF.

A few counts support this clonotype. The chain has TRBV3-1 and TRBJ2-3; D uncertain. The V gene's germline CDR1 is LGHDT and CDR2 YNNKEL (reference sequence). Trimming took 1 base from V and 5 from J, leaving 4 bases between them. The CDR3 contains 12 residues. CDR3 nucleotide sequence: TGTGCCAGCAGCCAAGCCGGAGATACGCAGTATTTT. Its protein is CASSQAGDTQYF.

The V gene is TRBV6-2 or TRBV6-3, the J gene TRBJ2-7; D is ambiguous. Per the germline V gene, CDR1 is MNHEY and CDR2 is SVGEGT. V was pared by 2 bases and J by 3 bases, with 5 bases between. This CDR3 region has 12 residues. CDR3 DNA: TGTGCCAGCAGTTACGCCGACTACGAGCAGTACTTC. It is translated as CASSYADYEQYF.

This clonotype was seen at least ten times. This chain connects TRBV20-1 to TRBJ2-3, with 8 bases fitting TRBD2. Germline V gene data show CDR1 as DFQATT and CDR2 as SNEGSKA (reference sequence). The CDR3 is made up of 14 amino acids. The V gene end was trimmed by 5 bases and the J gene end by 6 bases; junction bases not matched to a gene: 10. The CDR3 sequence: CSAAAGGPKDTQYF. CDR3 nucleotide sequence: TGCAGTGCTGCGGCGGGGGGACCCAAGGATACGCAGTATTTT.

This clonotype was seen a handful of times. The rearrangement uses TRBV7-9 and TRBJ2-5, with D perhaps TRBD2 (6 bases). V was shortened by 1 base and J by 5 bases, with 14 bases between the two germline ends. This CDR3 comprises 15 residues. From germline, CDR1 is SEHNR and CDR2 FQNEAQ (reference sequence). The CDR3 protein is CASSLGEVWRETQYF. The CDR3 DNA sequence: TGTGCCAGCAGCTTAGGGGAGGTTTGGAGGGAGACCCAGTACTTC.

The chain joins TRBV6-1 to TRBJ2-3; maybe TRBD1 (6 bases). The V end lost 0 bases, the J end lost 2 bases, and 9 bases lay between the germline ends. CDR1 MNHNS and CDR2 SASEGT come from the germline V gene. The CDR3 contains 15 residues. CDR3 amino acids: CASSEAGQFTDTQYF. The CDR3 region has the DNA TGTGCCAGCAGTGAAGCCGGACAGTTCACAGATACGCAGTATTTT.

The genes are TRBV9 and TRBJ2-3, with D unclear. Germline values: CDR1 SGDLS, CDR2 YYNGEE. V lost 3 bases, J lost 4 bases, and 12 bases lay in between. This CDR3 has 14 residues. The CDR3 DNA sequence: TGTGCCAGCAGCGCCGCCCCTTTTGCAGATACGCAGTATTTT. The encoded protein is CASSAAPFADTQYF.

This clonotype was observed a few times. The chain's CDR3 is CATSSPSQPQHF. The CDR3 region has the DNA TGTGCCACCAGCTCGCCCTCACAGCCCCAGCATTTT. This sequence joins TRBV15 and TRBJ1-5; D is ambiguous. Germline assignment: CDR1 LNHNV and CDR2 YYDKDF (reference sequence). V was shortened by 5 bases and J by 7 bases, with 9 bases between the two germline ends. This CDR3 contains 12 residues.

This sequence joins TRBV6-2 or TRBV6-3 and TRBJ1-5; 8 bases fit TRBD1. V was pared by 1 base and J by 0 bases, with 5 bases of the junction left unmatched. There are 17 residues in the CDR3. Germline CDR1 and CDR2: MNHEY and SVGEGT. This CDR3 is CASSYLLGQDSNQPQHF. The CDR3 DNA follows: TGTGCCAGCAGTTACTTACTGGGACAGGATAGCAATCAGCCCCAGCATTTT.

The table lists this clonotype with a count of one. The chain recombines TRBV7-2 with TRBJ2-7; 7 bases fit TRBD1. Trimming at V came to 5 bases and at J to 1 base, leaving 8 bases not matched to a gene. This CDR3 comprises 15 residues. CDR1 and CDR2 from the germline V gene are SGHTA and FQGNSA. In DNA, the CDR3 is TGTGCCAGCAGCCCTGGGCCAGGGGGATCCTACGAGCAGTACTTC. This codes for CASSPGPGGSYEQYF.

The chain links TRBV28 to TRBJ2-7; no firm D call. Trimming stripped 4 bases from V and 3 bases from J, with 7 bases between. Per germline, CDR1 MDHEN and CDR2 SYDVKM. This CDR3 region has 12 residues. Here the CDR3 DNA reads TGTGCCAGCAGTTCGCCCCTCTACGAGCAGTACTTC. Translation gives CASSSPLYEQYF.

CDR3 nucleotides: TGTGCCATCAGTGAGTCGAAAGATTATCAGCCCCAGCATTTT. This translates into CAISESKDYQPQHF. The chain recombines TRBV10-3 with TRBJ1-5, with unresolved D. V lost 0 bases, J lost 5 bases, and 8 bases lay in between. Per the germline V gene, CDR1 is ENHRY and CDR2 is SYGVKD. This CDR3 has 14 residues.

This clonotype appeared a few times. This chain uses TRBV4-3 with TRBJ2-1; 7 positions agree with TRBD2. The germline gives CDR1 LGHNA, CDR2 YSLEER. The length of the CDR3 is 16 residues. J gave up 4 bases and V 1 base, and 7 bases lay outside the gene matches. CDR3 nucleotides: TGCGCCAGCAGCCAAGTGGTCCGGGGGGTATACAATGAGCAGTTCTTC. Its translation is CASSQVVRGVYNEQFF.